The 11 T cell receptor beta chains listed next were all sequenced from one sample in a study of early stage breast cancer tumors. TCRdb keeps only in-frame clones here, not all; method: immunoSEQ multiplex PCR. Of roughly 30,000 clones in the sample, about three fifths were seen once. Sequencing was done on a sample of breast tumor tissue. These TCRs come from a person aged 45 to 59 with breast cancer.

V and J are TRBV5-4 and TRBJ1-2, with 9 bases identical to TRBD1. J gave up 8 bases and V 3 bases, and 17 bases lay outside the gene matches. Germline-derived CDR1 and CDR2 are SGHNT and YYREEE (reference sequence). This CDR3 spans 17 amino acids. CDR3 in DNA: TGTGCCAGCAGCTCTATACACAGGGGGCCGGGTTTTTCCGGCTACACCTTC. Translated, it gives CASSSIHRGPGFSGYTF. Together with reference TRBV5-4 and TRBJ1-2, the CDR3 gives the full variable domain: ETGVTQSPTHLIKTRGQQVTLRCSSQSGHNTVSWYQQALGQGPQFIFQYYREEENGRGNFPPRFSGLQFPNYSSELNVNALELDDSALYLCASSSIHRGPGFSGYTFGSGTRLTVV.

The count of this clone is one. The chain recombines TRBV7-2 with TRBJ1-1, with D uncertain. This CDR3 comprises 13 residues. Germline lookup yields CDR1 SGHTA and CDR2 FQGNSA. V was clipped by 5 bases and J by 0 bases, with 7 bases between them. CDR3 loop: CASSPGMNTEAFF. The CDR3 DNA sequence: TGTGCCAGCAGCCCCGGTATGAACACTGAAGCTTTCTTT.

The V and J genes are TRBV19 and TRBJ2-3; D is undetermined. This CDR3 contains 15 residues. Trimming removed 5 bases at V and 2 bases at J, with 14 bases between. The germline gives CDR1 LNHDA, CDR2 SQIVND (reference sequence). The CDR3 coding sequence is TGTGCCAGTAGTCTCACCTTGGACCTCACAGATACGCAGTATTTT. This sequence encodes CASSLTLDLTDTQYF.

The chain combines TRBV7-9 with TRBJ2-3, with D uncertain. V lost 4 bases, J lost 1 base, and 18 bases lay in between. The germline V gene has CDR1 SEHNR and CDR2 FQNEAQ (reference sequence). The CDR3 is 17 amino acids. Written as DNA, the CDR3 is TGTGCCAGCAGCTCCATCGTACGCTCACGTCGCACAGATACGCAGTATTTT. Its translation: CASSSIVRSRRTDTQYF.

The chain combines TRBV20-1 with TRBJ2-7, with D perhaps matching TRBD1 or TRBD2 (6 bases each). The ends were cut back, 2 bases at V and 6 bases at J, with 8 bases in the middle. In germline, CDR1 is DFQATT, CDR2 SNEGSKA (reference sequence). The CDR3 is 11 residues long. The CDR3 is CSARWGAEQYF. Written as DNA, the CDR3 is TGCAGTGCTAGATGGGGGGCCGAGCAGTACTTC.

This clone turned up a few times. This sequence joins TRBV7-2 and TRBJ2-2, with D uncertain. Germline CDR1 SGHTA, CDR2 FQGNSA. CDR3 size: 15 residues. V was cut by 2 bases and J by 6 bases, with 13 bases left in between. CDR3 sequence: CASSLWVGGSGELFF. The CDR3 DNA reads TGTGCCAGCAGCTTATGGGTGGGTGGTTCCGGGGAGCTGTTTTTT.

The chain combines TRBV6-5 with TRBJ2-7; D ambiguous. Trimming removed 7 bases from V and 3 bases from J, with 7 bases in between. The CDR3 length is 11 residues. Germline assignment: CDR1 MNHEY and CDR2 SVGAGI. CDR3 loop: CASKINYEQYF. The CDR3 DNA follows: TGTGCCAGCAAAATCAACTACGAGCAGTACTTC.

J is TRBJ2-7 and V is TRBV5-4, with D possibly being TRBD2 (5 bases). Germline CDR1 is SGHNT and CDR2 is YYREEE (reference sequence). V dropped 0 bases and J dropped 5 bases, with 12 bases sitting between them. The CDR3 runs to 14 residues. The CDR3 region is CASSLEPGSHEQYF. CDR3 coding DNA: TGTGCCAGCAGCTTGGAGCCGGGATCCCACGAGCAGTACTTC.

This chain joins TRBV5-6 and TRBJ2-7, with TRBD1 matching over 7 bases. This CDR3 spans 19 amino acids. Germline V gene data show CDR1 as SGHDT and CDR2 as YYEEEE. After removal of 4 bases from V and 2 bases from J, the junction contained 21 bases not matched to a gene. The CDR3: CASSVRLQGPAPLTYEQYF. CDR3 in DNA: TGTGCCAGCAGCGTCCGGCTACAGGGGCCCGCGCCCCTTACCTACGAGCAGTACTTC.

The gene calls are TRBV30 and TRBJ1-5; TRBD1 is a possible D gene (5 bases). Germline CDR1 GTSNPN, CDR2 SVGIG (reference sequence). CDR3 length: 14 residues. V was trimmed by 0 bases and J by 3 bases, leaving 9 bases between them. CDR3 region: CAWSVGADNQPQHF. In DNA form, the CDR3 reads TGTGCCTGGAGTGTTGGGGCAGACAATCAGCCCCAGCATTTT. The full variable domain, completed using reference TRBV30 and TRBJ1-5, is SQTIHQWPATLVQPVGSPLSLECTVEGTSNPNLYWYRQAAGRGLQLLFYSVGIGQISSEVPQNLSASRPQDRQFILSSKKLLLSDSGFYLCAWSVGADNQPQHFGDGTRLSIL.

V is TRBV29-1 and J is TRBJ1-1; D is undetermined. CDR1 and CDR2 (germline): SQVTM, ANQGSEA. The CDR3 extends over 12 amino acids. Between the trimmed V and J ends, which lost 7 bases and 1 base, there was a span of 10 bases. The CDR3: CSGGLQNTEAFF. The CDR3 bases are TGCAGCGGTGGACTACAGAACACTGAAGCTTTCTTT.